This entry lists 25 T cell receptor beta chains sequenced from one sample in a study of CD8 T cells in ankylosing spondylitis. These receptors' antigens are unknown. The study's findings and limits: The study identified a TCR beta motif of under 10 highly homologous variants that appeared characteristic of ankylosing spondylitis blood.

TCRdb analysed the 5' RACE reads with MiXCR anew, one entry per CDR3 protein. In the table there are roughly 470,000 distinct CDR3 sequences, roughly a quarter of which are singletons. The sequenced sample consisted of blood, either unsorted or a sorted T cell fraction (not recorded which). All receptors derive from a male donor with ankylosing spondylitis.

This clonotype turned up a few times. The J gene is TRBJ1-2, the V gene TRBV3-1; tentatively, D is TRBD1 (6 bases). CDR3 length: 15 amino acids. CDR1 is LGHDT and CDR2 is YNNKEL in the germline V gene (reference sequence). The ends were cut back, 4 bases at V and 8 bases at J, with 20 bases in the middle. CDR3 amino acids: CASSPLDSRREGYTF. In nucleotides, the CDR3 is TGTGCCAGCAGCCCCCTGGACAGCCGGAGGGAGGGCTACACCTTC. The whole variable domain, remainder taken from reference TRBV3-1 and TRBJ1-2, is DTAVSQTPKYLVTQMGNDKSIKCEQNLGHDTMYWYKQDSKKFLKIMFSYNNKELIINETVPNRFSPKSPDKAHLNLHINSLELGDSAVYFCASSPLDSRREGYTFGSGTRLTVV.

This clonotype was found a few times. The chain uses TRBV7-8 and TRBJ2-1; TRBD2 aligns across 13 bases. After removal of 5 bases from V and 5 bases from J, the junction contained 9 bases not matched to a gene. The CDR3 totals 17 residues. Germline V gene data show CDR1 as SGHVS and CDR2 as FQNEAQ. CDR3 region: CASSLRLAGGSHNEQFF. The CDR3 coding sequence is TGTGCCAGCAGCCTGAGACTAGCGGGAGGAAGTCACAATGAGCAGTTCTTC.

The chain joins TRBV7-9 to TRBJ2-1; perhaps TRBD1 as D (6 bases). CDR3 size: 14 residues. The V gene's germline CDR1 is SEHNR and CDR2 FQNEAQ (reference sequence). V was shortened by 5 bases and J by 13 bases, with 21 bases between the two germline ends. The CDR3 here is CASSPTGYQERQFF. For the CDR3, the DNA is TGTGCCAGCAGCCCCACAGGGTACCAGGAGCGTCAGTTCTTC.

This chain uses TRBV28 with TRBJ2-5; D not resolved. V lost 4 bases and J lost 1, with 13 bases in between. From germline, CDR1 is MDHEN and CDR2 SYDVKM. CDR3 length: 15 residues. CDR3 coding DNA: TGTGCCAGCAGTTCGGATCTCAAACTCCAAGAGACCCAGTACTTC. Translating gives CASSSDLKLQETQYF.

This clonotype came up a few times. The rearrangement joins TRBV5-1 to TRBJ1-1; D possibly corresponds to TRBD1 (5 bases). Germline CDR1 SGHRS, CDR2 YFSETQ. This CDR3 spans 15 amino acids. V lost 4 bases and J lost 5, with 18 bases in between. The CDR3 spells CASSGGSGARTEAFF. As DNA, the CDR3 is TGCGCCAGCAGCGGGGGATCAGGTGCTAGGACTGAAGCTTTCTTT.

This clonotype came up a few times. CDR3 coding DNA: TGCGCCAGCAGCTTGCGGGGGATCAGCACAGATACGCAGTATTTT. Translating gives CASSLRGISTDTQYF. The gene calls are TRBV5-1 and TRBJ2-3, with D possibly matching TRBD2 (6 bases). CDR1 SGHRS and CDR2 YFSETQ come from the germline V gene. V lost 1 base and J 0 bases, leaving 9 bases between the germline ends. CDR3 length: 15 residues.

The rearrangement joins TRBV30 to TRBJ1-1, with 8 bases matching TRBD1. CDR3 length: 14 residues. Germline V gene data show CDR1 as GTSNPN and CDR2 as SVGIG (reference sequence). Germline trimming cut 3 bases from V and 0 bases from J; bases unmatched to any gene: 3. CDR3 in DNA: TGTGCCTGGAGCGAGGACAGGGTGAACACTGAAGCTTTCTTT. Its protein is CAWSEDRVNTEAFF.

This chain connects TRBV12-3 or TRBV12-4 to TRBJ2-1; TRBD2 matches 14 bases. This CDR3 is 15 amino acids long. Trimming removed 4 bases from V and 9 bases from J; junction bases left unmatched: 5. In nucleotides, the CDR3 is TGTGCCAGCAGTTGGGTGACTAGCGGGAGGGTTGAGCAGTTCTTC. Protein product: CASSWVTSGRVEQFF.

This clonotype was seen a few times. This chain joins TRBV12-3 or TRBV12-4 and TRBJ2-1; D is perhaps TRBD2 (5 bases). CDR3 length equals 15 residues. Trimming took 6 bases from V and 5 from J, leaving 17 bases between them. The CDR3 DNA is TGTGCCAGCAGACCCACGTTCGGAGGAGACAATGAGCAGTTCTTC. Translating it yields CASRPTFGGDNEQFF.

This sequence joins TRBV7-2 and TRBJ2-3, with a possible D match to TRBD1 (5 bases). Trimming pared 4 bases from V and 3 bases from J, leaving 14 bases between. Germline V gene lookup returns CDR1 SGHTA and CDR2 FQGNSA. There are 15 residues in the CDR3. CDR3 DNA sequence: TGTGCCAGCAGCTCCTCTTGGACAAGGACAGATACGCAGTATTTT. Translation gives CASSSSWTRTDTQYF.

This clonotype was counted a few times. The chain couples TRBV12-3 or TRBV12-4 to TRBJ1-1; D ambiguous. V was pared by 7 bases and J by 6 bases, with 15 bases between. CDR3 length equals 13 residues. The CDR3 DNA follows: TGTGCCAGCACCAGAGTGAGGGCAGCTGAAGCTTTCTTT. Translation gives CASTRVRAAEAFF.

In its sample, this clonotype was seen many times. CDR3 in amino acids: CASSRLQNTEAFF. CDR3 in DNA: TGTGCCAGCAGTCGATTACAGAACACTGAAGCTTTCTTT. The J gene is TRBJ1-1, the V gene TRBV27; D gene uncertain. The CDR3 totals 13 residues. V gave up 5 bases and J gave up 1 base, with 8 bases separating them. From germline, CDR1 is MNHEY and CDR2 SMNVEV (reference sequence).

This clonotype was detected only once. J is TRBJ2-2 and V is TRBV20-1, with 11 positions matching TRBD2. Germline V gene lookup returns CDR1 DFQATT and CDR2 SNEGSKA (reference sequence). Trimming removed 0 bases from V and 7 bases from J; junction bases left unmatched: 16. This CDR3 has 19 amino acids. CDR3: CSARDPSATSGRKDGELFF. In DNA, the CDR3 is TGCAGTGCTAGAGATCCCTCCGCCACTAGCGGGAGAAAGGACGGGGAGCTGTTTTTT.

The chain has TRBV3-1 and TRBJ2-1; D remains unclear. Trimming pared 4 bases from V and 0 bases from J, leaving 19 bases between. CDR1 and CDR2 from the germline V gene are LGHDT and YNNKEL (reference sequence). The CDR3 has 18 amino acids. The CDR3 DNA is TGTGCCAGCAGCCCGACAAGGAACCCCTTAACCTCCTACAATGAGCAGTTCTTC. Its translation is CASSPTRNPLTSYNEQFF.

This clonotype showed up just a few times. This rearrangement joins TRBV29-1 to TRBJ1-6; D gene ambiguous. The CDR3 sequence is 15 residues long. Germline V gene sequence: CDR1 SQVTM, CDR2 ANQGSEA. The V gene lost 5 bases and the J gene lost 3 bases, with 14 bases spanning the gap. CDR3 sequence (DNA): TGCAGCGTTTCGTTCGGCACCCTCTATAATTCACCCCTCCACTTT. Translating gives CSVSFGTLYNSPLHF. Variable domain in full (rest from reference TRBV29-1 and TRBJ1-6): SAVISQKPSRDICQRGTSLTIQCQVDSQVTMMFWYRQQPGQSLTLIATANQGSEATYESGFVIDKFPISRPNLTFSTLTVSNMSPEDSSIYLCSVSFGTLYNSPLHFGNGTRLTVT.

V is TRBV6-6 and J is TRBJ1-1, with 8 bases lining up with TRBD1. Germline CDR1 and CDR2: MNHNY and SVGAGI (reference sequence). Unmatched junction bases numbered 4, after V lost 4 bases and J lost 6 bases. This CDR3 spans 13 amino acids. For the CDR3, the DNA is TGTGCCAGCAGTTGGACAGGGACCCCTGAAGCTTTCTTT. Its translation is CASSWTGTPEAFF.

This chain links TRBV3-1 with TRBJ1-1; possibly TRBD1 for D (5 bases). From germline, CDR1 is LGHDT and CDR2 YNNKEL (reference sequence). Trimming left V 1 base short and J 5 bases short, with 26 bases between. The CDR3 is 19 amino acids. In nucleotides, the CDR3 is TGTGCCAGCAGCCAAGTTTTATTAAGAAGGGGTCAGGGCCAAACTGAAGCTTTCTTT. This translates into CASSQVLLRRGQGQTEAFF.

This clonotype was recorded a few times. This chain links TRBV20-1 with TRBJ1-5; D is possibly TRBD1 (6 bases). Deletions cut 6 bases from V and 7 bases from J, with 13 bases between. Germline V gives CDR1 DFQATT, CDR2 SNEGSKA (reference sequence). The CDR3 runs to 12 residues. The DNA of the CDR3 is TGCAGTGCCTCGGACAGTATCCAGCCCCAGCATTTT. Translated: CSASDSIQPQHF.

This clonotype came up a few times. This rearrangement joins TRBV20-1 to TRBJ2-3; 9 bases line up with TRBD2. CDR1 and CDR2 from the germline V gene are DFQATT and SNEGSKA (reference sequence). This CDR3 spans 12 amino acids. Trimming at V came to 5 bases and at J to 8 bases, leaving 5 bases not matched to a gene. CDR3 sequence reads: CSAPMTSGTQYF. Written as DNA, the CDR3 is TGCAGTGCTCCTATGACTAGCGGTACGCAGTATTTT.

The chain is built from TRBV7-2 and TRBJ2-1; TRBD2 matches at 8 bases. The V segment lost 7 bases and the J segment 6 bases; nucleotides outside the gene matches: 11. The CDR3 consists of 15 residues. CDR1 is SGHTA, CDR2 FQGNSA, per germline. CDR3: CASTAGTSSLNEQFF. As DNA, the CDR3 is TGTGCCAGCACTGCCGGGACTAGTTCCCTCAATGAGCAGTTCTTC.

Here the CDR3 reads CASSTSIYRTVNTEAFF. CDR3 sequence (DNA): TGTGCCAGCAGCACGTCAATCTACCGGACAGTGAACACTGAAGCTTTCTTT. The rearrangement uses TRBV7-9 and TRBJ1-1; D is possibly TRBD1 (6 bases). The CDR3 is 17 amino acids. The ends were cut back, 5 bases at V and 0 bases at J, with 19 bases in the middle. Germline values: CDR1 SEHNR, CDR2 FQNEAQ (reference sequence).

The chain joins TRBV11-1 to TRBJ1-1; D is unclear. The V end lost 2 bases, the J end lost 7 bases, and 8 bases lay between the germline ends. Per germline, CDR1 SGHAT and CDR2 FQDESV (reference sequence). The CDR3 is made up of 12 amino acids. CDR3 DNA: TGTGCCAGCAGCTTATGGGCGGGTGAAGCTTTCTTT. It encodes CASSLWAGEAFF.

This chain uses TRBV2 with TRBJ2-3; D not certain. Per the germline V gene, CDR1 is SNHLY and CDR2 is FYNNEI. Trimming took 3 bases from V and 0 from J, leaving 10 bases between them. The CDR3 extends over 15 amino acids. The CDR3 nucleotides read TGTGCCAGCAGTGATCAGCGCTCTAGCACAGATACGCAGTATTTT. Its protein is CASSDQRSSTDTQYF.

V is TRBV20-1 and J is TRBJ1-2, with D perhaps TRBD1 (6 bases). Germline V gene lookup returns CDR1 DFQATT and CDR2 SNEGSKA (reference sequence). Trimming took off 0 bases at V and 8 bases at J, with 19 bases between the two ends. The CDR3 spans 15 residues. Here the CDR3 DNA reads TGCAGTGCTAGAGATCCCAGGGGTCCCTTTGGCGGCTACACCTTC. It specifies CSARDPRGPFGGYTF.

As to this clonotype: Sequence at one end of the junction differs from germline and may be a read error. The genes are TRBV15 and TRBJ2-4; TRBD1 agrees at 7 bases. This CDR3 has 13 residues. The germline gives CDR1 LNHNV, CDR2 YYDKDF (reference sequence). This chain's CDR3 is CATQLSGGNVQYF. The CDR3 DNA follows: TGTGCCACCCAATTATCAGGGGGAAACGTTCAGTACTTC.